This entry lists 2 T cell receptor beta chains sequenced from one sample in a study of T cell repertoires in cytomegalovirus infection. TCRdb redid the calling of the reads with MiXCR, one entry per CDR3 protein. The sample consists of around 180,000 distinct CDR3 sequences, roughly 28% of them appearing once. Sequenced input: PBMCs. Receptors originate from a human donor in good health (CMV status not recorded). Some clones in this sample may be carry-over from other donors' samples.

This clonotype has at least ten counts. The chain carries TRBV11-2 and TRBJ2-7, with 9 positions matching TRBD1. The CDR3 runs to 16 residues. Germline loops: CDR1 SGHAT, CDR2 FQNNGV. V gave up 1 base and J gave up 5 bases; unmatched junction bases: 9. CDR3 in DNA: TGTGCCAGCAGCTTAGTTGGAGGGGACAGGGACGACGAGCAGTACTTC. This codes for CASSLVGGDRDDEQYF.

This rearrangement joins TRBV12-3 or TRBV12-4 to TRBJ2-1; the D call may be TRBD1 or TRBD2 (5 bases each). The V and J ends lost 5 bases and 0 bases respectively, with 14 bases between them. This CDR3 comprises 16 residues. The chain's CDR3 is CASSTRGGSSYNEQFF. CDR3 DNA: TGTGCCAGCAGTACCCGTGGGGGTAGCTCCTACAATGAGCAGTTCTTC.